These 10 T cell receptor beta chains were sequenced from one sample in a study of cytomegalovirus exposure and HLA in healthy donors (dated by TCRdb to about 2017). The library was produced with the immunoSEQ multiplex PCR assay. For the multiplex PCR, a mixture combining 60 forward primers for TCR Vbeta segments and 13 reverse primers for TCR Jbeta segments was used. The immuneACCESS repertoire file appears here via TCRdb, limited to in-frame rearrangements. These files lack a portion of the clones; in checked studies, under half of the deficit traces to unresolved V genes, and the cause of the others is not known. This specimen's table enumerates over 75,000 clones. The leading ten clones occupy approximately 5.7% of the sample. The sample taken for sequencing was PBMCs. These receptors were taken from a girl between 5 and 17 years old in good health and CMV-seropositive.

Points on this clone: Other DNA sequences in the same sample also yield this CDR3. The V and J genes are TRBV29-1 and TRBJ2-1; a possible D gene is TRBD2 (6 bases). V dropped 3 bases and J dropped 1 base, with 10 bases sitting between them. Germline V CDR1 and CDR2: SQVTM, ANQGSEA. The CDR3 sequence is 14 residues long. CDR3 sequence reads: CSVDAGSSYNEQFF. The CDR3 nucleotides read TGCAGCGTTGACGCGGGGAGTTCCTACAATGAGCAGTTCTTC.

V usage is TRBV19 and J usage is TRBJ2-7; the match to TRBD2 covers 10 bases. This CDR3 comprises 14 residues. Germline V lookup: CDR1 LNHDA, CDR2 SQIVND (reference sequence). V was clipped by 10 bases and J by 2 bases; unmatched bases: 8. This chain's CDR3 is CATSSSGSAYEQYF. The CDR3 nucleotides read TGTGCCACTTCATCTAGCGGGAGCGCCTACGAGCAGTACTTC.

The rearrangement uses TRBV4-1 and TRBJ1-5; no clear D. There are 16 residues in the CDR3. Trimming took 1 base from V and 3 from J, leaving 13 bases between them. Germline-derived CDR1 and CDR2 are MGHRA and YSYEKL. CDR3 sequence: CASSQGGQWPNQPQHF. Written as DNA, the CDR3 is TGCGCCAGCAGCCAAGGAGGTCAGTGGCCCAATCAGCCCCAGCATTTT.

This rearrangement joins TRBV9 to TRBJ2-1; no definite D call. Per germline, CDR1 SGDLS and CDR2 YYNGEE. The CDR3 totals 22 residues. The germline V and J ends were trimmed by 3 bases and 2 bases, with 33 bases remaining between them. In nucleotides, the CDR3 is TGTGCCAGCAGCGGAGACCTGTTATCTATCTTTGAAACAGCCCTAACCTACAATGAGCAGTTCTTC. It specifies CASSGDLLSIFETALTYNEQFF.

The J gene is TRBJ1-1, the V gene TRBV10-3; no clear D. The CDR3 sequence is 14 residues long. Trimming took off 2 bases at V and 2 bases at J, with 9 bases between the two ends. Germline-derived CDR1 and CDR2 are ENHRY and SYGVKD. The CDR3 loop reads CAISERLSNTEAFF. Here the CDR3 DNA reads TGTGCCATCAGTGAGAGACTATCAAACACTGAAGCTTTCTTT.

This chain joins TRBV4-2 and TRBJ1-2; no firm D call. Germline CDR1 and CDR2: LGHNA and YNFKEQ. This CDR3 spans 15 amino acids. The V end lost 3 bases, the J end lost 8 bases, and 19 bases lay between the germline ends. CDR3 amino acids: CASSQALSEGYGYTF. The CDR3, as DNA: TGTGCCAGCAGCCAGGCTTTAAGCGAGGGCTACGGCTACACCTTC.

V is TRBV2 and J is TRBJ2-3, with a weak D call TRBD1 (6 bases). There are 15 residues in the CDR3. Trimming took off 6 bases at V and 3 bases at J, with 16 bases between the two ends. Looked up from germline, CDR1 is SNHLY and CDR2 is FYNNEI. This chain's CDR3 is CASRDTGRGTDTQYF. CDR3 coding DNA: TGTGCCAGCAGGGATACAGGGAGAGGGACAGATACGCAGTATTTT.

J is TRBJ2-3 and V is TRBV10-2, with D unresolved. The length of the CDR3 is 13 residues. Germline V gene data show CDR1 as WSHSY and CDR2 as SAAADI. Trimming pared 7 bases from V and 0 bases from J, leaving 8 bases between. The CDR3: CASKSSSTDTQYF. The DNA of the CDR3 is TGCGCCAGCAAAAGCTCTAGCACAGATACGCAGTATTTT.

The chain combines TRBV28 with TRBJ1-3; the D gene is possibly TRBD1 (5 bases). Germline loops: CDR1 MDHEN, CDR2 SYDVKM. V was shortened by 4 bases and J by 2 bases, with 9 bases between the two germline ends. The CDR3 extends over 14 amino acids. Here the CDR3 DNA reads TGTGCCAGCAGTTCAGGGTCCCCTGGAAACACCATATATTTT. Protein: CASSSGSPGNTIYF. Variable domain in full (rest from reference TRBV28 and TRBJ1-3): DVKVTQSSRYLVKRTGEKVFLECVQDMDHENMFWYRQDPGLGLRLIYFSYDVKMKEKGDIPEGYSVSREKKERFSLILESASTNQTSMYLCASSSGSPGNTIYFGEGSWLTVV.

CDR3: CASRSTGIPGNTIYF. CDR3 sequence (DNA): TGTGCCAGCAGGTCCACAGGGATCCCCGGAAACACCATATATTTT. The chain uses TRBV6-1 and TRBJ1-3; possible D gene TRBD1, 6 bases. The V and J ends lost 6 bases and 4 bases respectively, with 16 bases between them. The germline CDR1 and CDR2 sequences are MNHNS and SASEGT. The CDR3 extends over 15 amino acids.